Following are 7 T cell receptor beta chains from one sample sequenced in a study of CD8+ T cells in alopecia areata. Noted treatment: oral pan-JAK inhibitor, 5-10 mg twice daily. Peripheral blood samples and lesional scalp punch biopsies were obtained from alopecia areata patients. Isolated RNA was reverse transcribed into cDNA used as the sequencing template. Method: immunoSEQ multiplex PCR; TCRdb's copy keeps in-frame clones and lacks some. The data show some 4,800 clones, 91% seen once. The specimen comprised skin, sampled at week 4, from a patient treated with tofacitinib. The receptor set was obtained from a human donor with alopecia areata.

The chain recombines TRBV11-2 with TRBJ2-7; the D call may be TRBD1 or TRBD2 (5 bases each). The V end lost 1 base, the J end lost 4 bases, and 11 bases lay between the germline ends. Per the germline V gene, CDR1 is SGHAT and CDR2 is FQNNGV. The CDR3 has 14 residues. The CDR3 region has the DNA TGTGCCAGCAGCTTAGGGGGGTTCCAATACGAGCAGTACTTC. This sequence encodes CASSLGGFQYEQYF.

Only a few counts were recorded for this clone. Within the sample, other DNA sequences also encode this same CDR3. The chain is built from TRBV30 and TRBJ1-1; a possible D gene is TRBD1 (5 bases). This CDR3 is 14 amino acids long. The germline V gene has CDR1 GTSNPN and CDR2 SVGIG (reference sequence). The CDR3 coding sequence is TGTGTCCAAGTCGGGGGTATAAGGAGCACTGAAGCTTTCTTT. Translation gives CVQVGGIRSTEAFF.

This chain connects TRBV4-3 to TRBJ2-7; 9 bases match TRBD1. The length of the CDR3 is 16 residues. Per the germline V gene, CDR1 is LGHNA and CDR2 is YSLEER. The V and J ends lost 2 bases and 2 bases, in that order; junction bases with no gene match: 7. CDR3 sequence: CASSQYPGQGTYEQYF. The CDR3, as DNA: TGCGCCAGCAGCCAATATCCGGGACAGGGAACCTACGAGCAGTACTTC.

The genes are TRBV9 and TRBJ2-3; TRBD1 agrees at 7 bases. J lost 3 bases, V lost 3 bases, and 13 bases had no gene match. This CDR3 spans 17 amino acids. CDR1 is SGDLS, CDR2 YYNGEE, per germline. The CDR3 nucleotides read TGTGCCAGCAGCGGACGCCCCGACAGGGTTTTAACAGATACGCAGTATTTT. Amino acid sequence: CASSGRPDRVLTDTQYF.

This clone was found a few times. The J gene is TRBJ2-1, the V gene TRBV7-9, with D tentatively TRBD2 (7 bases). CDR1 is SEHNR and CDR2 is FQNEAQ in the germline V gene (reference sequence). The CDR3 is 16 amino acids. The V gene lost 0 bases and the J gene lost 7 bases, with 16 bases spanning the gap. CDR3 nucleotide sequence: TGTGCCAGCAGCTTAGCGATCCGGGGGGCATGGAATGAGCAGTTCTTC. Translating gives CASSLAIRGAWNEQFF.

This rearrangement joins TRBV7-2 to TRBJ2-1, with 10 bases fitting TRBD2. V lost 0 bases to trimming and J lost 4 bases; unmatched junction nucleotides: 3. The germline V gene encodes CDR1 SGHTA and CDR2 FQGNSA. This CDR3 is built from 16 residues. The CDR3 DNA follows: TGTGCCAGCAGCTTAGCCAGCGGGGGGGCTTACAATGAGCAGTTCTTC. Its translation is CASSLASGGAYNEQFF.

This rearrangement joins TRBV7-2 to TRBJ2-5; possible D gene TRBD1, 6 bases. Germline V gives CDR1 SGHTA, CDR2 FQGNSA. Trimming removed 4 bases at V and 7 bases at J, with 13 bases between. This CDR3 has 13 amino acids. Here the CDR3 DNA reads TGTGCCAGCAGCTCACCGGGACAATGGACCCAGTACTTC. Amino acids: CASSSPGQWTQYF.